The clone carrying this T cell receptor (beta chain) ranks as medium-sized. The CDR3 is 14 amino acids. Germline CDR1 reads SGHTA; CDR2 reads FQGNSA. Trimming cost V 3 bases and J 0 bases, with 3 bases left between them. None of the patients had undergone any treatment ahead of thyroid surgery. MiXCR reprocessed the PCR reads for TCRdb. This table has around 41,000 clones, roughly 3.1% appearing once. These data come from a study of metastatic and nonmetastatic thyroid tumors. This chain joins TRBV7-2 and TRBJ1-6; D ambiguous. The origin of this receptor is a female donor with papillary thyroid cancer or a benign thyroid nodule (not recorded which). Some clones in this sample may be carry-over from other donors' samples. The sequenced sample consisted of blood. DNA for the CDR3: TGTGCCAGCAGCTTCAGCTCCTATAATTCACCCCTCCACTTT. Its protein product is CASSFSSYNSPLHF. The complete variable domain, with remaining parts taken from reference TRBV7-2 and TRBJ1-6, reads GAGVSQSPSNKVTEKGKDVELRCDPISGHTALYWYRQSLGQGLEFLIYFQGNSAPDKSGLPSDRFSAERTGGSVSTLTIQRTQQEDSAVYLCASSFSSYNSPLHFGNGTRLTVT.